These 16 T cell receptor beta chains came from one sample sequenced in a study of T cell responses to AZD1222 COVID-19 vaccine. Here immunoSEQ multiplex PCR was the method, and the copy in TCRdb shows in-frame clones only, minus some. The sample has approximately 90,000 clones, 70% to 90% seen once; the top ten hold more than 6%. The sequenced sample was peripheral blood, obtained on day 0 of AZD1222 vaccination. These receptors all come from an adult in good health.

The genes are TRBV30 and TRBJ1-1, with 7 bases matching TRBD1. Per germline, CDR1 GTSNPN and CDR2 SVGIG (reference sequence). This CDR3 spans 16 amino acids. V lost 4 bases to trimming and J lost 1 base; unmatched junction nucleotides: 12. The CDR3 region is CAWTGGGWRENTEAFF. Written as DNA, the CDR3 is TGTGCCTGGACAGGGGGAGGGTGGAGGGAGAACACTGAAGCTTTCTTT.

V gene TRBV18 combines with J gene TRBJ2-7; TRBD2 matches 7 bases. This CDR3 is 13 amino acids long. J was trimmed by 5 bases and V by 2 bases; bases with no gene match: 3. Germline-derived CDR1 and CDR2 are KGHSH and LQKENI. CDR3 DNA: TGTGCCAGCTCACCAGGGGAGGGGAACGAGCAGTACTTC. Protein product: CASSPGEGNEQYF.

This clone has only one observation. Mismatch with germline at one junction end may stem from a read error. The chain joins TRBV18 to TRBJ1-1; no clear D gene. The CDR3 runs 11 residues. The germline CDR1 and CDR2 sequences are KGHSH and LQKENI. The DNA for the CDR3 is TGTGCCAGCTCCCCGGGAGCGGTGGTTGGATTT. This gives the protein CASSPGAVVGF.

This rearrangement joins TRBV3-1 (or the pseudogene TRBV3-2) to TRBJ2-6, with D hard to call. Between the trimmed V and J ends, which lost 5 bases and 1 base, there was a span of 9 bases. From germline, CDR1 is LGHDT and CDR2 YNNKEL (reference sequence). The CDR3 runs to 15 residues. The CDR3 loop is CASSKLVSGANVLTF. CDR3 nucleotides: TGTGCCAGCAGCAAACTGGTTTCTGGGGCCAACGTCCTGACTTTC.

This chain uses TRBV28 with TRBJ1-2; D is undetermined. Trimming removed 11 bases from V and 1 base from J, with 11 bases in between. Germline V gene sequence: CDR1 MDHEN, CDR2 SYDVKM. This CDR3 has 12 amino acids. Here the CDR3 reads CALSALNYGYTF. The CDR3 nucleotides read TGTGCCCTAAGCGCCCTTAACTATGGCTACACCTTC.

As DNA, the CDR3 is TGTGCCAGCAGCCAAAGTAACTATGGCTACACCTTC. Encoded protein: CASSQSNYGYTF. The chain links TRBV12-3 or TRBV12-4 to TRBJ1-2; D is ambiguous. The CDR3 is 12 amino acids. V was pared by 6 bases and J by 1 base, with 6 bases between.

Only one count was recorded for this clone. The genes are TRBV4-2 and TRBJ2-7; D gene unclear. V lost 1 base to trimming and J lost 3 bases, with 13 bases between them. CDR1 LGHNA and CDR2 YNFKEQ come from the germline V gene. This CDR3 spans 15 amino acids. The CDR3 here is CASSQVVSVDYEQYF. The CDR3 DNA is TGTGCCAGCAGCCAAGTCGTCAGCGTAGACTACGAGCAGTACTTC.

This rearrangement joins TRBV11-2 to TRBJ1-3, with 8 bases identical to TRBD1. V lost 3 bases, J lost 1 base, and 5 bases stayed unmatched. From germline, CDR1 is SGHAT and CDR2 FQNNGV. The CDR3 consists of 16 residues. CDR3 sequence: CASSLLRTGSGNTIYF. The CDR3 DNA reads as TGTGCCAGCAGCTTGCTTCGGACAGGGTCTGGAAACACCATATATTTT.

V usage is TRBV7-9 and J usage is TRBJ2-7; a possible D gene is TRBD2 (6 bases). The V end lost 5 bases, the J end lost 8 bases, and 10 bases lay between the germline ends. The CDR3 covers 11 residues. Germline V CDR1 and CDR2: SEHNR, FQNEAQ (reference sequence). CDR3 region: CASSAGGQQYF. Here the CDR3 DNA reads TGTGCCAGCAGCGCCGGGGGTCAGCAGTACTTC.

V usage is TRBV6-5 and J usage is TRBJ1-3, with D possibly matching TRBD1 (6 bases). V lost 5 bases, J lost 0 bases, and 11 bases lay in between. The CDR3 is made up of 15 amino acids. Per the germline V gene, CDR1 is MNHEY and CDR2 is SVGAGI. DNA of the CDR3: TGTGCCAGCAGTCCCACAGGGCTCTCTGGAAACACCATATATTTT. Protein: CASSPTGLSGNTIYF.

V usage is TRBV12-3 or TRBV12-4 and J usage is TRBJ2-1; D not certain. Trimming left V 5 bases short and J 7 bases short, with 6 bases between. This CDR3 comprises 11 residues. CDR3 sequence (DNA): TGTGCCAGCAGTGCCTTGAATGAGCAGTTCTTC. Protein: CASSALNEQFF.

The chain employs TRBV5-1 and TRBJ2-5, with a possible D match to TRBD2 (5 bases). The CDR3 is 15 amino acids. Trimming left V 1 base short and J 5 bases short, with 15 bases between. Germline assignment: CDR1 SGHRS and CDR2 YFSETQ. CDR3 coding DNA: TGCGCCAGCAGCTTGTGGTCTAGCATCGGGGAGACCCAGTACTTC. Its translation is CASSLWSSIGETQYF. Based on the CDR3 plus reference TRBV5-1 and TRBJ2-5, the full variable domain is KAGVTQTPRYLIKTRGQQVTLSCSPISGHRSVSWYQQTPGQGLQFLFEYFSETQRNKGNFPGRFSGRQFSNSRSEMNVSTLELGDSALYLCASSLWSSIGETQYFGPGTRLLVL.

The rearrangement links TRBV24-1 to TRBJ2-5; 9 positions agree with TRBD2. V was clipped by 0 bases and J by 4 bases; unmatched bases: 5. The CDR3 consists of 16 residues. Per germline, CDR1 KGHDR and CDR2 SFDVKD. CDR3 nucleotide sequence: TGTGCCACCAGTGATTTGGGGTTAGCGGGAGTAGAGACCCAGTACTTC. It codes for CATSDLGLAGVETQYF.

The chain employs TRBV24-1 and TRBJ1-2; 7 bases fit TRBD1. The germline V gene encodes CDR1 KGHDR and CDR2 SFDVKD. The CDR3 extends over 14 amino acids. V lost 4 bases and J lost 0; bases outside the gene matches: 1. The CDR3 sequence: CATSEGQANYGYTF. For the CDR3, the DNA is TGTGCCACCAGTGAAGGACAGGCTAACTATGGCTACACCTTC.

This rearrangement joins TRBV19 to TRBJ1-4; D is unresolved. V lost 5 bases and J lost 0, with 10 bases in between. Germline V CDR1 and CDR2: LNHDA, SQIVND (reference sequence). The CDR3 is made up of 15 amino acids. The CDR3 coding sequence is TGTGCCAGTAGTCTGAAAAAGCCAACTAATGAAAAACTGTTTTTT. Amino acids: CASSLKKPTNEKLFF.

This clone was counted only a few times. The CDR3 region is CASSQVTGTDSFF. DNA for the CDR3: TGTGCCAGCAGCCAAGTAACTGGGACAGACTCTTTCTTT. The rearrangement uses TRBV3-1 (or the pseudogene TRBV3-2) and TRBJ1-1, with 7 nucleotides matching TRBD1. V dropped 1 base and J dropped 12; count of bases not matched to a gene: 8. Germline CDR1 LGHDT, CDR2 YNNKEL (reference sequence). This CDR3 is built from 13 residues.